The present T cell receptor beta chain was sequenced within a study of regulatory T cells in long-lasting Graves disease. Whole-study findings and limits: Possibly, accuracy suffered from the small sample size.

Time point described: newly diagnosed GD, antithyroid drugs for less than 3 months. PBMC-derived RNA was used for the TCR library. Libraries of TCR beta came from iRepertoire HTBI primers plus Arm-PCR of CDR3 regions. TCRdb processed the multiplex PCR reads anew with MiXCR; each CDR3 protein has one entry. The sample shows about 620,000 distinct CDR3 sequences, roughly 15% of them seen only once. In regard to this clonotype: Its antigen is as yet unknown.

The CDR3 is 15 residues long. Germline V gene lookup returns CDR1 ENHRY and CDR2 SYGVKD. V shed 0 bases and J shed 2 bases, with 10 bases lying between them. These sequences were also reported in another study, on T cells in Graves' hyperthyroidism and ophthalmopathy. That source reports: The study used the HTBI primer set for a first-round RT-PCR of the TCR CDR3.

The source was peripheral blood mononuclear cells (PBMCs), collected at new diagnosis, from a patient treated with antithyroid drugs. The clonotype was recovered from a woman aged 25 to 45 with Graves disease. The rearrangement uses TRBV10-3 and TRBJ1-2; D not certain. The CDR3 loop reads CAISESYTRNYGYTF. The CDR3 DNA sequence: TGTGCCATCAGTGAGTCTTACACGAGGAACTATGGCTACACCTTC.